This T cell receptor (beta chain) originates from a study of cytomegalovirus exposure and HLA in healthy donors. Study summary: Among the approximately 420 donors who were genotyped, roughly 86% fell in the genetic ancestry cluster that is associated with self-reported Caucasian donors. Notes on the study in general: Researchers had no immune exposure information except CMV serostatus available. By a later analysis, the bulk of CMV-associated TCR beta chains appeared HLA-restricted. Using the classifier, cytomegalovirus status was reportedly diagnosed with high specificity and sensitivity.

Use of 60 Vbeta and 13 Jbeta primers characterized the PCR. Here immunoSEQ multiplex PCR was the method, and the copy in TCRdb shows in-frame clones only, minus some. The table has roughly 200,000 clones, over 60% seen once. Details on this clone: Its cognate antigen is unknown.

The sample was PBMCs. This clonotype was sampled from a woman aged 30 to 39 in good health and CMV-seropositive.

In DNA form, the CDR3 reads TGTGCCAGCAGCAGATGGGCCGGCAACGGGGAGCTGTTTTTT. Translation: CASSRWAGNGELFF. The chain uses TRBV2 and TRBJ2-2; D not resolved. This CDR3 spans 14 amino acids. V shed 6 bases and J shed 7 bases, with 15 bases lying between them. Germline V gene data show CDR1 as SNHLY and CDR2 as FYNNEI. The variable domain in full, with the rest retrieved from reference TRBV2 and TRBJ2-2, is EPEVTQTPSHQVTQMGQEVILRCVPISNHLYFYWYRQILGQKVEFLVSFYNNEISEKSEIFDDQFSVERPDGSNFTLKIRSTKLEDSAMYFCASSRWAGNGELFFGEGSRLTVL.